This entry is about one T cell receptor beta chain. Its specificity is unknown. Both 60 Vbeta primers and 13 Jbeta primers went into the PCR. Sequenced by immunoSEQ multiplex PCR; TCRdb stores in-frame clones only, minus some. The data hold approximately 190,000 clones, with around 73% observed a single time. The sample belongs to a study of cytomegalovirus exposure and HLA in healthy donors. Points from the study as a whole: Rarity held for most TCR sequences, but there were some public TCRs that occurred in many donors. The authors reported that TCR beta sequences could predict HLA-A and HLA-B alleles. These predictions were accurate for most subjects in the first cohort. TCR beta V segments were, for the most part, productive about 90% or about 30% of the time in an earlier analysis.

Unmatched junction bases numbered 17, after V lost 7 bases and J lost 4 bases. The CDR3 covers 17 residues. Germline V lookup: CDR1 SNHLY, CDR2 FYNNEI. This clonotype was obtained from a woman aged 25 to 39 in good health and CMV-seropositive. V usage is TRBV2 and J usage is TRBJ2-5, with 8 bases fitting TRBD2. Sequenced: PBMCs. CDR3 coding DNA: TGTGCCAGCAATGGGGGCGGGAGGTTCCCCACGGGAGAGACCCAGTACTTC. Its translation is CASNGGGRFPTGETQYF.